This TCR beta chain was documented in a study of PD-L1 blockade in urothelial cancer. Study as a whole: Males with bladder-origin urothelial cancer made up about 85% of the roughly 29 patients. Blood analysis was done at 3 weeks (second dose) and 6 weeks after treatment began. The median T cell count in blood samples was some 140,000.

Data came from immunoSEQ multiplex PCR; TCRdb stores just in-frame clones and leaves some out. The table lists fewer than 45,000 clones, roughly four fifths of them singletons. Sequenced material: PBMCs, taken around atezolizumab (anti-PD-L1) treatment. This sequence originates from a man aged 65 to 85 with urothelial cancer.

CDR3 region: CASSLRTGDSNQPQHF. The CDR3, as DNA: TGTGCCAGCAGTTTAAGGACAGGGGATAGCAATCAGCCCCAGCATTTT. The chain carries TRBV5-4 and TRBJ1-5; 9 positions agree with TRBD1. This CDR3 comprises 16 residues. The V gene end was trimmed by 5 bases and the J gene end by 0 bases; junction bases not matched to a gene: 6. Germline V gives CDR1 SGHNT, CDR2 YYREEE (reference sequence).